The next 15 T cell receptor beta chains were all read from a single sample in a study of cytomegalovirus exposure and HLA in healthy donors (dated by TCRdb to 2016 to 2017). Library creation used the immunoSEQ multiplex PCR assay. The multiplex PCR relied on a mix of 60 forward primers for TCR Vbeta segments and 13 reverse primers for TCR Jbeta segments. Held by TCRdb, this immuneACCESS table contains in-frame sequences only and omits some clones. Under half of the omission traces to an unresolved V gene where checked; the cause of the rest is unknown. The sample has more than 200,000 clones on record, about 75% of them singletons. The ten largest clones take up 1.5% to 2% of the sample. Material: PBMCs. Receptor source: a male donor in good health and CMV-seronegative.

The V gene is TRBV4-3, the J gene TRBJ2-5; 10 positions agree with TRBD2. With the DNA end fitting TRBJ2-7 better, the J assignment may be wrong. This CDR3 contains 17 residues. CDR1 is LGHNA, CDR2 YSLEER, per germline. CDR3 sequence: CASSQGLAGVSSYEQYF. The DNA for the CDR3 is TGCGCCAGCAGCCAAGGGCTAGCGGGAGTCTCCTCCTACGAGCAGTACTTC.

The J gene is TRBJ2-3, the V gene TRBV18; TRBD2 matches 9 bases. This CDR3 has 18 amino acids. From germline, CDR1 is KGHSH and CDR2 LQKENI. Trimming cost V 2 bases and J 0 bases; bases outside gene matches: 9. The CDR3 here is CASSPSTSGLLSTDTQYF. CDR3 nucleotides: TGTGCCAGCTCACCATCCACTAGCGGGTTACTTAGCACAGATACGCAGTATTTT.

The chain employs TRBV2 and TRBJ1-5, with TRBD1 matching over 10 bases. The CDR3 runs to 15 residues. The V and J ends lost 6 bases and 7 bases, in that order; junction bases with no gene match: 9. Germline CDR1 is SNHLY and CDR2 is FYNNEI. For the CDR3, the DNA is TGTGCCAGCAGGCGGGACAGGGGAGGGATGCAGCCCCAGCATTTT. Translation: CASRRDRGGMQPQHF.

Only a few counts were recorded for this clone. This sequence joins TRBV6-5 and TRBJ2-7; 8 bases line up with TRBD2. Trimming at V came to 7 bases and at J to 6 bases, leaving 11 bases not matched to a gene. Germline CDR1 is MNHEY and CDR2 is SVGAGI. There are 14 residues in the CDR3. CDR3 amino acids: CASTPLRGGSEQYF. The CDR3 DNA reads TGTGCCAGCACCCCACTACGGGGGGGCTCCGAGCAGTACTTC.

V and J are TRBV19 and TRBJ2-5; tentative D call: TRBD1 (6 bases). Germline assignment: CDR1 LNHDA and CDR2 SQIVND (reference sequence). V was pared by 2 bases and J by 4 bases, with 20 bases between. The length of the CDR3 is 17 residues. CDR3 in DNA: TGTGCCAGTAGTATACGCTCCCAGGGGAGAGGCATAGAGACCCAGTACTTC. Protein: CASSIRSQGRGIETQYF.

The chain couples TRBV27 to TRBJ2-5; D may be TRBD1 (5 bases). This CDR3 has 16 residues. The V end was cut by 2 bases, the J end by 2 bases, with 15 bases between. CDR1 is MNHEY, CDR2 SMNVEV, per germline (reference sequence). The CDR3 DNA is TGTGCCAGCAGTTTACGGCCTCGGGCAGGGCAAGAGACCCAGTACTTC. It encodes CASSLRPRAGQETQYF.

This chain links TRBV28 with TRBJ1-2; no clear D. The germline gives CDR1 MDHEN, CDR2 SYDVKM. Trimming pared 3 bases from V and 2 bases from J, leaving 19 bases between. The CDR3 covers 17 residues. This CDR3 reads CASSFNSRIYMNYGYTF. DNA for the CDR3: TGTGCCAGCAGTTTTAACTCGCGGATCTATATGAACTATGGCTACACCTTC.

The chain couples TRBV5-4 to TRBJ2-3; 7 bases align to TRBD1. The CDR3 has 14 residues. With V trimmed by 4 bases and J by 3 bases, 5 bases remained unmatched. The germline gives CDR1 SGHNT, CDR2 YYREEE (reference sequence). DNA for the CDR3: TGTGCCAGCAGCGGCCGGGACAGTACAGATACGCAGTATTTT. Its protein product is CASSGRDSTDTQYF.

The CDR3 spells CASSSLMSGRRVSTDTQYF. CDR3 in DNA: TGTGCCAGCAGCTCCCTAATGTCAGGGAGGAGGGTGAGCACAGATACGCAGTATTTT. This rearrangement joins TRBV7-6 to TRBJ2-3; tentatively, D is TRBD2 (6 bases). CDR1 is SGHVS, CDR2 FNYEAQ, per germline. The V and J ends lost 4 bases and 0 bases respectively, with 23 bases between them. The CDR3 has 19 amino acids.

The rearrangement uses TRBV5-8 and TRBJ2-7, with 7 bases identical to TRBD2. The V and J ends lost 3 bases and 0 bases, in that order; junction bases with no gene match: 6. The CDR3 has 15 amino acids. Germline assignment: CDR1 SGHTS and CDR2 YDEGEE. CDR3 in amino acids: CASSWARGSSYEQYF. The CDR3, as DNA: TGTGCCAGCAGCTGGGCGCGGGGGAGCTCCTACGAGCAGTACTTC. Filled out from reference TRBV5-8 and TRBJ2-7, the complete variable domain reads EAGVTQSPTHLIKTRGQQATLRCSPISGHTSVYWYQQALGLGLQFLLWYDEGEERNRGNFPPRFSGRQFPNYSSELNVNALELEDSALYLCASSWARGSSYEQYFGPGTRLTVT.

This sequence joins TRBV28 and TRBJ1-1; 9 nucleotides match TRBD1. The CDR3 consists of 17 residues. V lost 7 bases to trimming and J lost 2 bases; unmatched junction nucleotides: 14. From germline, CDR1 is MDHEN and CDR2 SYDVKM. CDR3 region: CASTTTTPGQGNTEAFF. Written as DNA, the CDR3 is TGTGCCAGCACCACGACAACCCCGGGACAGGGCAACACTGAAGCTTTCTTT.

The CDR3 here is CASSATAGLNTEAFF. CDR3 coding DNA: TGTGCCAGCAGTGCGACAGCCGGATTGAACACTGAAGCTTTCTTT. The rearrangement joins TRBV6-6 to TRBJ1-1, with a weak D call TRBD1 (5 bases). This CDR3 region has 15 residues. The V end lost 5 bases, the J end lost 0 bases, and 13 bases lay between the germline ends. CDR1 MNHNY and CDR2 SVGAGI come from the germline V gene (reference sequence).

A few counts support this clone. The chain couples TRBV11-3 to TRBJ2-7; D possibly corresponds to TRBD2 (6 bases). Trimming removed 4 bases from V and 7 bases from J, with 14 bases in between. CDR1 and CDR2 from the germline V gene are SGHNT and YENEEA. The CDR3 extends over 13 amino acids. CDR3 DNA sequence: TGTGCCAGCAGCTCGCGGGGCACCGGGGAGCAGTACTTC. It yields the protein CASSSRGTGEQYF.

This clone appeared a few times. The gene calls are TRBV10-3 and TRBJ1-5; 7 bases line up with TRBD1. This CDR3 is built from 14 residues. Per germline, CDR1 ENHRY and CDR2 SYGVKD. With 4 bases clipped from V and 4 bases from J, the junction kept 4 bases outside the gene matches. This CDR3 reads CAISGQGRNQPQHF. The CDR3 DNA follows: TGTGCCATCAGTGGACAGGGTAGGAATCAGCCCCAGCATTTT.

The CDR3 region has the DNA TGTGCCAGCAGTGGTGGGGACAGCCAAGAGACCCAGTACTTC. Its translation: CASSGGDSQETQYF. The V call is TRBV9, the J call TRBJ2-5; TRBD1 matches at 7 bases. Germline V gene sequence: CDR1 SGDLS, CDR2 YYNGEE. Trimming removed 5 bases from V and 1 base from J; junction bases left unmatched: 5. This CDR3 has 14 amino acids.